Below, one T cell receptor (beta chain) is given with its context. Its cognate antigen is unknown. The data are from a study of neoadjuvant nivolumab and ipilimumab in lung cancer. Whole-study results and caveats: Only a single major-pathologic-response sample was available for clonality analysis. Only a small number of samples underwent TCR sequencing. Resected tumors had greater TCR richness and clonality than uninvolved lung. Higher pretherapy blood TCR richness went with higher resected-tumor richness.

The junction had 8 bases not matched to a gene; V was cut back by 4 bases and J by 5 bases. From germline, CDR1 is SGHDT and CDR2 YYEEEE. This CDR3 is 15 amino acids long. This table comes from immunoSEQ multiplex PCR, and its TCRdb copy is limited to in-frame clones, with some not included. Of 18,000 or so clones in the sample, around 79% are singletons; the top ten hold 9%. The source is an adult with non-small cell lung cancer. V is TRBV5-6 and J is TRBJ2-3; TRBD1 aligns across 9 bases. Sequences were derived from tumor tissue, sampled after neoadjuvant nivolumab, alone or with ipilimumab, at or shortly before surgery. CDR3 amino acids: CASSLGTGKGDTQYF. The CDR3, as DNA: TGTGCCAGCAGCCTCGGGACAGGGAAGGGAGATACGCAGTATTTT.